Reported below is one T cell receptor beta chain. Its antigen is not identified. Repertoires were generated with immunoSEQ multiplex PCR, while TCRdb's copy carries only in-frame clones and drops some. This repertoire shows 25,000 or so clones, roughly two thirds found once; its top ten account for approximately 12%. With no exception, relapse followed autologous stem cell transplantation in all patients, and brentuximab vedotin exposure varied. This entry comes from a study of PD-1 blockade in classical Hodgkin lymphoma. Study-level background: Every 2 weeks, patients had 3 mg/kg nivolumab intravenously. Study-wide points: Relative to healthy donors, newly diagnosed patients reportedly had lower baseline TCR diversity, which was reported as lower still in relapsed/refractory patients.

The V segment lost 5 bases and the J segment 4 bases; nucleotides outside the gene matches: 5. The CDR3 runs to 13 residues. Germline CDR1 and CDR2: LNHDA and SQIVND (reference sequence). The clonotype comes from a human donor with classical Hodgkin lymphoma. V usage is TRBV19 and J usage is TRBJ2-7; 7 bases are shared with TRBD2. Sample: peripheral blood mononuclear cells (PBMCs), taken before the second cycle of nivolumab. CDR3 amino acids: CASSRLAGYEQYF. The CDR3 DNA reads as TGTGCCAGTAGTCGACTAGCAGGGTACGAGCAGTACTTC.